This T cell receptor (beta chain) comes out of a study of CD4 T cells in relation to SARS-CoV-2 and coronaviruses. At the level of the study: Controls used an HIV-1 Nef peptide pool or no peptide.

Libraries were prepared by immunoSEQ multiplex PCR; TCRdb keeps only in-frame clonotypes and omits some of them. The sample has about 23,000 clones, over 60% seen once; the top ten hold around 29%. Turning to this clone: Its antigen is not identified.

The unexposed donors gave CD4+ T cells in about 2011-2019, prior to COVID-19. Isolation of CD4+ T cells took place after approximately eleven days in culture. Cells permitting, SARS-CoV-2 S/N and four cold-coronavirus spikes were tested on unexposed-donor CD4+ T cells. Half the medium was replaced with IL-2 medium on days 3 and 7. Germline assignment: CDR1 MNHNY and CDR2 SVGAGI (reference sequence). V shed 2 bases and J shed 5 bases, with 10 bases lying between them. The CDR3 spans 14 residues. Sequencing input: CD4+ T cells from PBMCs, cultured in vitro. The V and J genes are TRBV6-6 and TRBJ1-5; no firm D call. This clonotype originated in a human donor in good health. The CDR3 bases are TGTGCCAGCAGTTACGGAAATTCAGATCAGCCCCAGCATTTT. Translating it yields CASSYGNSDQPQHF.